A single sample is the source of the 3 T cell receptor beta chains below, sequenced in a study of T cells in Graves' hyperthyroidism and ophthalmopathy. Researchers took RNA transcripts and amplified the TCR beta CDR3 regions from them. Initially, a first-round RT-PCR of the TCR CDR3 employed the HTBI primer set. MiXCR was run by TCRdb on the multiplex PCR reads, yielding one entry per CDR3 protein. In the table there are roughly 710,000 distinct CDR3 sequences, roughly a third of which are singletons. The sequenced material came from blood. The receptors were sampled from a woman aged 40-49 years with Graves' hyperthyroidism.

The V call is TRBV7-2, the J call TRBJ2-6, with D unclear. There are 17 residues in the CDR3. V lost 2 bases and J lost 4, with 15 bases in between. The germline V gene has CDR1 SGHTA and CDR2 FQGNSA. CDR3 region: CASSLRPLSTGANVLTF. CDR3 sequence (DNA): TGTGCCAGCAGCTTAAGACCGCTATCAACCGGGGCCAACGTCCTGACTTTC.

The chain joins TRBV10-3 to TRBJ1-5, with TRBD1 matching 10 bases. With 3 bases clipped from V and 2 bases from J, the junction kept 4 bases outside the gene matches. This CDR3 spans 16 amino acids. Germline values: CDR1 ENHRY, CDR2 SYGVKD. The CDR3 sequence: CAISDGTGAGNQPQHF. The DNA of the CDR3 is TGTGCCATCAGTGACGGGACAGGGGCAGGCAATCAGCCCCAGCATTTT.

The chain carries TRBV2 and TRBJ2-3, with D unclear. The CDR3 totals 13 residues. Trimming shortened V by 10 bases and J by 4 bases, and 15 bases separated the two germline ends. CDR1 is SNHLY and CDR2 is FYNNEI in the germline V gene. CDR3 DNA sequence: TGTGCCATCTCTAAATTGGGCTCAGATACGCAGTATTTT. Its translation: CAISKLGSDTQYF.